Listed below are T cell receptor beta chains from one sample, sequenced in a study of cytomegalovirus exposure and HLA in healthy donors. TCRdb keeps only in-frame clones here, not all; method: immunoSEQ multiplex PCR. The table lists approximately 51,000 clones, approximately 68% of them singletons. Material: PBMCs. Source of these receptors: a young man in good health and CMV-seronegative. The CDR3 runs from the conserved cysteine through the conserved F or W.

cdr3_aa: CASSYRQTGYNTEAFF
j_call: TRBJ1-1
v_call: TRBV6-5

cdr3_aa: CASSILFTGELFF
j_call: TRBJ2-2
v_call: TRBV19

cdr3_aa: CATSTWGQGAGELFF
j_call: TRBJ2-2
v_call: TRBV15

cdr3_aa: CASSLTSGNYEQYF
j_call: TRBJ2-7
v_call: TRBV27

cdr3_aa: CAWSVVGQGRVYGYTF
j_call: TRBJ1-2
v_call: TRBV30

cdr3_aa: CASSMGTGYNEQFF
j_call: TRBJ2-1
v_call: TRBV19

cdr3_aa: CASSSNLEVPGHSNQPQHF
j_call: TRBJ1-5
v_call: TRBV28

cdr3_aa: CASSSHNEQFF
j_call: TRBJ2-1
v_call: TRBV2

cdr3_aa: CASSLEDRGAPEAFF
j_call: TRBJ1-1
v_call: TRBV5-4

cdr3_aa: CASSLGFGQGLSGNTIYF
j_call: TRBJ1-3
v_call: TRBV5-6

cdr3_aa: CSAYFVGEAFF
j_call: TRBJ1-1
v_call: TRBV29-1

cdr3_aa: CASSPRATSNYGYTF
j_call: TRBJ1-2
v_call: TRBV6-4

cdr3_aa: CASTRGQGGEQHF
j_call: TRBJ2-7
v_call: TRBV19

cdr3_aa: CASSSPQGVSGYTF
j_call: TRBJ1-2
v_call: TRBV5-4

cdr3_aa: CASSIVGGGYTF
j_call: TRBJ1-2
v_call: TRBV19

cdr3_aa: CASSFGGFYGYTF
j_call: TRBJ1-2
v_call: TRBV28

cdr3_aa: CASRKKPPTGELFF
j_call: TRBJ2-2
v_call: TRBV6-5

cdr3_aa: CSVEGYGTSGTVYNEQFF
j_call: TRBJ2-1
v_call: TRBV29-1

cdr3_aa: CASRAGTSITGELFF
j_call: TRBJ2-2
v_call: TRBV6-1

cdr3_aa: CASSEATGLNEQYF
j_call: TRBJ2-7
v_call: TRBV6-1

cdr3_aa: CASSEWTGLDTQYF
j_call: TRBJ2-3
v_call: TRBV10-2

cdr3_aa: CASSLRGNYGYTF
j_call: TRBJ1-2
v_call: TRBV28

cdr3_aa: CASSGDPGFGGMNEQFF
j_call: TRBJ2-1
v_call: TRBV6-4

cdr3_aa: CARVAGSEQFF
j_call: TRBJ2-1
v_call: TRBV27

cdr3_aa: CASSGGLTGGSRYF
j_call: TRBJ2-7
v_call: TRBV2

cdr3_aa: CASSQGGSTDTQYF
j_call: TRBJ2-3
v_call: TRBV4-2

cdr3_aa: CASSEGVVGRSNTEAFF
j_call: TRBJ1-1
v_call: TRBV25-1

cdr3_aa: CASSTEVGGEGYGYTF
j_call: TRBJ1-2
v_call: TRBV18

cdr3_aa: CASRSRAYEQYF
j_call: TRBJ2-7
v_call: TRBV11-2

cdr3_aa: CASSEGSGTRTGELFF
j_call: TRBJ2-2
v_call: TRBV6-1

cdr3_aa: CSVPRLAGHLGADTQYF
j_call: TRBJ2-3
v_call: TRBV29-1

cdr3_aa: CASRSGLEGTDEQFF
j_call: TRBJ2-1
v_call: TRBV6-5

cdr3_aa: CANSLAGTGELFF
j_call: TRBJ2-2
v_call: TRBV11-2

cdr3_aa: CASSATGQGFTEAFF
j_call: TRBJ1-1
v_call: TRBV5-1

cdr3_aa: CASSLTNNFYNEQFF
j_call: TRBJ2-1
v_call: TRBV7-2

cdr3_aa: CAAGARVNNEKLFF
j_call: TRBJ1-4
v_call: TRBV2

cdr3_aa: CASSPGLADLGAYEQYF
j_call: TRBJ2-7
v_call: TRBV4-2

cdr3_aa: CASSHTPSGSDWTHF
j_call: TRBJ2-5
v_call: TRBV25-1

cdr3_aa: CASSLAARDHYNEQFF
j_call: TRBJ2-1
v_call: TRBV5-6

cdr3_aa: CASRKTTALNTEAFF
j_call: TRBJ1-1
v_call: TRBV27

cdr3_aa: CAWGDRGSSIYGYTF
j_call: TRBJ1-2
v_call: TRBV30

cdr3_aa: CASSLGWPNTEAFF
j_call: TRBJ1-1
v_call: TRBV5-1

cdr3_aa: CAWRAISGANVLTF
j_call: TRBJ2-6
v_call: TRBV30

cdr3_aa: CASSGDSYEQYF
j_call: TRBJ2-7
v_call: TRBV5-6

cdr3_aa: CASSLVAGSEYEQYF
j_call: TRBJ2-7
v_call: TRBV11-2

cdr3_aa: CASSRTSGTSAQNEQFF
j_call: TRBJ2-1
v_call: TRBV4-1